What follows describes a single TCR beta chain. What it recognizes is unknown. This sample was included in a study of CD8 T cells in ankylosing spondylitis. Study-wide results and limits: What appeared characteristic of ankylosing spondylitis blood was a TCR beta motif of under 10 highly homologous variants. Disease-linked clones reportedly concentrated significantly in matched ankylosing spondylitis synovial fluid.

V lost 0 bases and J 7 bases, leaving 14 bases between the germline ends. The CDR3 consists of 15 residues. The germline CDR1 and CDR2 sequences are SGHKS and YYEKEE (reference sequence). MiXCR was run by TCRdb on the 5' RACE reads, yielding one entry per CDR3 protein. The sample lists about 450,000 distinct CDR3 sequences, roughly 26% occurring once. Source material: blood, either unsorted or a sorted T cell fraction (not recorded which). This TCR was sampled from a male donor with ankylosing spondylitis. The genes are TRBV5-5 and TRBJ1-5; D not resolved. The CDR3 reads CASSLGLASSQPQHF. CDR3 nucleotide sequence: TGTGCCAGCAGCTTGGGGTTAGCCAGTAGCCAGCCCCAGCATTTT.